This entry lists 5 T cell receptor beta chains sequenced from one sample in a study of regulatory T cells in long-lasting Graves disease. Time point denoted: newly diagnosed GD, antithyroid drugs for less than 3 months. RNA from PBMCs was the source of the TCR library. Through Arm-PCR of CDR3 regions and iRepertoire HTBI primers, TCR beta libraries were built. TCRdb called the multiplex PCR reads again in MiXCR, with one record for every CDR3 protein. The sample includes about 620,000 distinct CDR3 sequences, about 16% of them seen just once. A further study also used this sample, focusing on T cells in Graves' hyperthyroidism and ophthalmopathy.

This specimen was peripheral blood mononuclear cells (PBMCs), taken at new diagnosis, from a patient treated with antithyroid drugs. Every receptor here comes from a woman younger than 45 with Graves disease.

The J gene is TRBJ1-6, the V gene TRBV3-1; no reliable D call. This CDR3 has 15 residues. Germline V gene lookup returns CDR1 LGHDT and CDR2 YNNKEL (reference sequence). Between the trimmed V and J ends, which lost 4 bases and 8 bases, there was a span of 15 bases. The CDR3 DNA is TGTGCCAGCAGCCCCCATTCGGGCGAGGATTCACCCCTCCACTTT. Its protein is CASSPHSGEDSPLHF.

This clonotype occurred many times. The gene calls are TRBV28 and TRBJ2-5; either TRBD1 or TRBD2 may supply D (5 bases each). From germline, CDR1 is MDHEN and CDR2 SYDVKM. This CDR3 has 15 residues. V was cut by 4 bases and J by 3 bases, with 15 bases left in between. CDR3 DNA sequence: TGTGCCAGCAGTTCCCCCGGGACGCGAGAAGAGACCCAGTACTTC. This sequence encodes CASSSPGTREETQYF.

This clonotype came up many times. V and J are TRBV28 and TRBJ2-3, with 7 bases fitting TRBD2. Germline V gene data show CDR1 as MDHEN and CDR2 as SYDVKM. Unmatched junction bases numbered 6, after V lost 5 bases and J lost 4 bases. This CDR3 comprises 14 residues. The CDR3 protein is CASSGGVRADTQYF. In nucleotides, the CDR3 is TGTGCCAGCAGTGGGGGGGTTCGCGCAGATACGCAGTATTTT.

This clonotype was recorded many times. The CDR3 nucleotides are TGTGCCAGCAGCCCTGGGGGGTTGGTCAAAAACATTCAGTACTTC. This codes for CASSPGGLVKNIQYF. The chain combines TRBV12-3 or TRBV12-4 with TRBJ2-4; a possible D gene is TRBD2 (6 bases). CDR3 length: 15 amino acids. The V end was cut by 6 bases, the J end by 3 bases, with 15 bases between.

This clonotype has ten or more counts. The chain couples TRBV28 to TRBJ1-1; 7 nucleotides match TRBD1. Germline-derived CDR1 and CDR2 are MDHEN and SYDVKM. The CDR3 runs to 15 residues. Germline trimming cut 7 bases from V and 4 bases from J; bases unmatched to any gene: 12. The CDR3 nucleotides read TGTGCCAGCACTCTCCTCCAGGGGGGTCGCACTGAAGCTTTCTTT. Its protein product is CASTLLQGGRTEAFF.